Presented here are 22 T cell receptor beta chains from one specimen sequenced in a study of T-cell memory formation after mild COVID-19. TCRdb re-called the 5' RACE reads with MiXCR, one entry per CDR3 protein. The sample holds 110,000 or so distinct CDR3 sequences, 22% seen once. Input material: PBMCs or a T cell subset sorted from them (not recorded which). These TCRs come from a man aged 18-30 years who had mild COVID-19 (a few samples of this study predate the infection). Cell type and time point are not known.

This clonotype has only a few counts. The chain is built from TRBV2 and TRBJ1-2; TRBD1 agrees at 8 bases. The CDR3 is made up of 17 amino acids. The V gene end was trimmed by 2 bases and the J gene end by 6 bases; junction bases not matched to a gene: 14. Per the germline V gene, CDR1 is SNHLY and CDR2 is FYNNEI. CDR3 in amino acids: CASSERGGRGRADGYTF. CDR3 in DNA: TGTGCCAGCAGTGAAAGGGGAGGCAGGGGGCGGGCGGATGGCTACACCTTC.

Only a few counts were recorded for this clonotype. The rearrangement joins TRBV12-3 or TRBV12-4 to TRBJ2-3; tentatively, D is TRBD2 (6 bases). This CDR3 region has 15 residues. The V end was cut by 5 bases, the J end by 6 bases, with 18 bases between. CDR3 coding DNA: TGTGCCAGCAGTCCCCGGGCCCGGGGGTCGGATACGCAGTATTTT. It codes for CASSPRARGSDTQYF.

The chain employs TRBV9 and TRBJ1-2, with D possibly matching TRBD1 (5 bases). The germline V gene encodes CDR1 SGDLS and CDR2 YYNGEE. Trimming shortened V by 1 base and J by 2 bases, and 12 bases separated the two germline ends. CDR3 length equals 15 residues. This CDR3 is CASSVRGDRNYGYTF. The CDR3, as DNA: TGTGCCAGCAGCGTACGAGGGGATAGGAACTATGGCTACACCTTC.

This clonotype has a handful of counts. V and J are TRBV7-2 and TRBJ2-3; 11 bases agree with TRBD2. The V gene's germline CDR1 is SGHTA and CDR2 FQGNSA. After removal of 5 bases from V and 4 bases from J, the junction contained 8 bases not matched to a gene. The CDR3 is 16 amino acids. Here the CDR3 DNA reads TGTGCCAGCAGCGCCCCGGGACTAGCGGAGTCAGATACGCAGTATTTT. This encodes CASSAPGLAESDTQYF.

The chain couples TRBV12-3 or TRBV12-4 to TRBJ2-5, with D perhaps assigned TRBD1 or TRBD2 (6 bases each). V was pared by 3 bases and J by 5 bases, with 13 bases between. The CDR3 totals 14 residues. CDR3: CASSFSRGLETQYF. In DNA form, the CDR3 reads TGTGCCAGCAGTTTTAGCCGGGGGCTGGAGACCCAGTACTTC.

The chain has TRBV7-9 and TRBJ1-6; the D gene is possibly TRBD1 (5 bases). The CDR3 has 19 amino acids. Per germline, CDR1 SEHNR and CDR2 FQNEAQ (reference sequence). V was cut by 0 bases and J by 0 bases, with 15 bases left in between. Here the CDR3 reads CASSLAQDTQSSYNSPLHF. The CDR3 DNA is TGTGCCAGCAGCTTAGCTCAGGACACACAAAGCTCCTATAATTCACCCCTCCACTTT.

The rearrangement uses TRBV4-1 and TRBJ1-2; 8 bases match TRBD1. Trimming removed 2 bases from V and 8 bases from J; junction bases left unmatched: 7. Looked up from germline, CDR1 is MGHRA and CDR2 is YSYEKL. The CDR3 sequence is 14 residues long. The CDR3 here is CASSQPQGAYGYTF. DNA of the CDR3: TGCGCCAGCAGCCAACCCCAGGGGGCGTACGGCTACACCTTC.

The chain carries TRBV12-3 or TRBV12-4 and TRBJ2-1, with 8 nucleotides matching TRBD1. The junction had 5 bases not matched to a gene; V was cut back by 4 bases and J by 0 bases. The CDR3 length is 16 residues. The CDR3: CASSSPGGSSYNEQFF. The CDR3 DNA sequence: TGTGCCAGCAGTTCGCCAGGGGGCAGCTCCTACAATGAGCAGTTCTTC.

V gene TRBV14 combines with J gene TRBJ1-1; TRBD1 is a possible D gene (5 bases). V was cut by 0 bases and J by 4 bases, with 9 bases left in between. The CDR3 consists of 14 residues. Per the germline V gene, CDR1 is SGHDN and CDR2 is FVKESK. CDR3: CASSQESGATEAFF. The CDR3 DNA reads as TGTGCCAGCAGCCAAGAATCCGGGGCCACTGAAGCTTTCTTT.

In this sample, this clonotype turned up a few times. This chain links TRBV10-3 with TRBJ2-5; 9 bases line up with TRBD2. CDR1 is ENHRY, CDR2 SYGVKD, per germline. This CDR3 has 18 residues. V was pared by 3 bases and J by 5 bases, with 16 bases of the junction left unmatched. The DNA of the CDR3 is TGTGCCATCAGTGACCCTCCTTCCGGGACTAGCTTACGGGAGACCCAGTACTTC. Translated: CAISDPPSGTSLRETQYF.

This clonotype has a handful of counts. The CDR3 DNA sequence: TGTGCCAGCAGACTGGGGGACAGGGGGCAGCGCACTGAAGCTTTCTTT. This translates into CASRLGDRGQRTEAFF. The chain carries TRBV12-3 or TRBV12-4 and TRBJ1-1, with TRBD1 matching over 12 bases. Trimming removed 6 bases from V and 4 bases from J; junction bases left unmatched: 9. The CDR3 is made up of 16 amino acids.

The V call is TRBV27, the J call TRBJ1-2; weak D call: TRBD1 (5 bases). The V gene's germline CDR1 is MNHEY and CDR2 SMNVEV (reference sequence). The germline V and J ends were trimmed by 2 bases and 5 bases, with 15 bases remaining between them. The CDR3 spans 15 residues. CDR3 nucleotide sequence: TGTGCCAGCAGTTTAAGGGGAGGAGGAGAGTATGGCTACACCTTC. Amino acid sequence: CASSLRGGGEYGYTF.

The sample holds a few counts of this clonotype. This rearrangement joins TRBV20-1 to TRBJ1-5; no clear D. Trimming removed 3 bases from V and 5 bases from J, with 17 bases in between. From germline, CDR1 is DFQATT and CDR2 SNEGSKA (reference sequence). This CDR3 contains 15 residues. The CDR3 is CSASFFPARDQPQHF. The CDR3 region has the DNA TGCAGTGCTAGTTTTTTCCCCGCACGAGATCAGCCCCAGCATTTT.

This chain uses TRBV4-3 with TRBJ2-3; D assignment may be TRBD1 or TRBD2 (6 bases each). CDR1 and CDR2 from the germline V gene are LGHNA and YSLEER. This CDR3 spans 17 amino acids. With 0 bases removed from V and 5 bases from J, the gap between germline ends came to 18 bases. This CDR3 is CASSQDSPGGRRDTQYF. The CDR3 coding sequence is TGCGCCAGCAGCCAAGACTCCCCTGGGGGGCGCAGAGATACGCAGTATTTT.

CDR3 coding DNA: TGTGCCAGCAGCGATTTCTCCGGGACGTACTTCTTTAATGAAAAACTGTTTTTT. Translating gives CASSDFSGTYFFNEKLFF. V and J are TRBV7-9 and TRBJ1-4; TRBD1 might be the D (5 bases). V was shortened by 5 bases and J by 4 bases, with 23 bases between the two germline ends. Germline V gene lookup returns CDR1 SEHNR and CDR2 FQNEAQ (reference sequence). The CDR3 totals 18 residues.

The chain uses TRBV12-3 or TRBV12-4 and TRBJ2-7; D possibly corresponds to TRBD1 (5 bases). Trimming shortened V by 7 bases and J by 1 base, and 17 bases separated the two germline ends. The CDR3 runs to 15 residues. The CDR3 region has the DNA TGTGCCAGCACCCCTAAGGGGCCCAGTTCCTACGAGCAGTACTTC. Its protein product is CASTPKGPSSYEQYF.

The chain is built from TRBV5-5 and TRBJ2-3; TRBD2 aligns across 10 bases. The CDR3 is 16 amino acids. Losses at the gene ends were 4 bases for V and 3 bases for J; bases not matched to a gene: 8. The germline gives CDR1 SGHKS, CDR2 YYEKEE (reference sequence). The CDR3 here is CASSLGLAQGTDTQYF. In DNA form, the CDR3 reads TGTGCCAGCAGCCTGGGACTAGCGCAGGGGACAGATACGCAGTATTTT.

The chain couples TRBV27 to TRBJ2-7; 14 positions match TRBD2. This CDR3 is built from 16 residues. The V gene end was trimmed by 6 bases and the J gene end by 4 bases; junction bases not matched to a gene: 8. CDR1 is MNHEY and CDR2 is SMNVEV in the germline V gene (reference sequence). CDR3 sequence: CASSPLTSGGVYEQYF. For the CDR3, the DNA is TGTGCCAGCAGCCCCCTGACTAGCGGGGGGGTTTACGAGCAGTACTTC.

CDR3 sequence reads: CASSQIGQGLGEKLFF. In nucleotides, the CDR3 is TGCGCCAGCAGCCAAATCGGACAGGGACTTGGAGAAAAACTGTTTTTT. V gene TRBV4-1 combines with J gene TRBJ1-4, with TRBD1 matching 8 bases. CDR1 and CDR2 (germline): MGHRA, YSYEKL. Unmatched junction bases numbered 10, after V lost 2 bases and J lost 8 bases. CDR3 size: 16 residues.

The V and J genes are TRBV19 and TRBJ1-1; 7 bases line up with TRBD1. The CDR3 has 16 amino acids. The V segment lost 8 bases and the J segment 1 base; nucleotides outside the gene matches: 13. Germline V gene sequence: CDR1 LNHDA, CDR2 SQIVND (reference sequence). This CDR3 is CASVPGQRFWNTEAFF. The CDR3 DNA reads as TGTGCCAGTGTTCCGGGACAGCGATTTTGGAACACTGAAGCTTTCTTT.

This chain uses TRBV7-6 with TRBJ2-6; no clear D gene. Germline CDR1 is SGHVS and CDR2 is FNYEAQ. V dropped 1 base and J dropped 4 bases, with 5 bases sitting between them. This CDR3 contains 14 residues. The CDR3 bases are TGTGCCAGCAGCTTAGGAGACGGGGCCAACGTCCTGACTTTC. Translated: CASSLGDGANVLTF.

This clonotype showed up just a few times. The genes are TRBV20-1 and TRBJ2-7; D might be TRBD1 (6 bases). In germline, CDR1 is DFQATT, CDR2 SNEGSKA (reference sequence). The CDR3 loop spans 15 amino acids. The V gene lost 4 bases and the J gene lost 2 bases, with 18 bases spanning the gap. For the CDR3, the DNA is TGCAGTGCTACAAAGAGAGAGGGGGACGCCTACGAGCAGTACTTC. This translates into CSATKREGDAYEQYF.